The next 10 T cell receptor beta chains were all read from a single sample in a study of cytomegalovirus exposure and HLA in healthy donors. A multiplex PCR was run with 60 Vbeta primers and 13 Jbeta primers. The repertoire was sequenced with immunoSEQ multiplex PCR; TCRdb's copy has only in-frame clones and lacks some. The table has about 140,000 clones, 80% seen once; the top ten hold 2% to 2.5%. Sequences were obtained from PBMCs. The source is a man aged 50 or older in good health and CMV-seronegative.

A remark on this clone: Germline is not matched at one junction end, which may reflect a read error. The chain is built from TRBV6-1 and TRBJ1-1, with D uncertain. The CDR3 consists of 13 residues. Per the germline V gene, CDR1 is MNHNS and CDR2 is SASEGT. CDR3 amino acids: CASGETMNTEAFF. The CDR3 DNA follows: TGTGCCAGCGGTGAAACTATGAACACTGAAGCTTTCTTT.

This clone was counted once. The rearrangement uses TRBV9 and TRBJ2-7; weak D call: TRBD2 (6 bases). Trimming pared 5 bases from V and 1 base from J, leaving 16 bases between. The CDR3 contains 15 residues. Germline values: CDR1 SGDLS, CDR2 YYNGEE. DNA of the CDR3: TGTGCCAGCAGTCTTAGCGGCGGCGGGTCCTACGAGCAGTACTTC. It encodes CASSLSGGGSYEQYF.

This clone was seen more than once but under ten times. The CDR3 coding sequence is TGTGCCAGCAGTCGACTAGCGTGGGATACGCAGTATTTT. It encodes CASSRLAWDTQYF. V and J are TRBV6-5 and TRBJ2-3; 8 bases are shared with TRBD2. The germline CDR1 and CDR2 sequences are MNHEY and SVGAGI. This CDR3 has 13 amino acids. The V gene end was trimmed by 5 bases and the J gene end by 6 bases; junction bases not matched to a gene: 4.

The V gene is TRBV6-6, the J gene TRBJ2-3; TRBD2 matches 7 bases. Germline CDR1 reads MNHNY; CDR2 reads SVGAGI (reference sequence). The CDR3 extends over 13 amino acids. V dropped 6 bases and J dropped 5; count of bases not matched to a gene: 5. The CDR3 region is CASSTGEGDTQYF. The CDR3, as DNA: TGTGCCAGCAGCACGGGGGAGGGAGATACGCAGTATTTT.

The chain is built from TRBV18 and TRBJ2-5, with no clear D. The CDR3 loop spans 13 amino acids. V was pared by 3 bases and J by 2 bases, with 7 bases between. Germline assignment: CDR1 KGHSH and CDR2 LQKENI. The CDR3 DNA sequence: TGTGCCAGCTCACCGGCAACACAAGAGACCCAGTACTTC. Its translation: CASSPATQETQYF.

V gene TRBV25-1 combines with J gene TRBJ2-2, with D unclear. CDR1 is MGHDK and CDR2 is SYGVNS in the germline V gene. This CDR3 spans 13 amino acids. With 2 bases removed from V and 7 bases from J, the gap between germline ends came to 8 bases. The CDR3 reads CASSEVGGGELFF. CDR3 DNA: TGTGCCAGCAGTGAAGTCGGCGGCGGGGAGCTGTTTTTT.

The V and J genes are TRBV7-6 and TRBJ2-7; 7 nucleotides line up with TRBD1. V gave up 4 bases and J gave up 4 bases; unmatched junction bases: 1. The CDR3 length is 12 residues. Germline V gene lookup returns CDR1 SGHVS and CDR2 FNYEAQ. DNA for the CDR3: TGTGCCAGCAGCTCGACAGGGTACGAGCAGTACTTC. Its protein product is CASSSTGYEQYF. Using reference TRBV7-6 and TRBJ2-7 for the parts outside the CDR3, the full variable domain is GAGVSQSPRYKVTKRGQDVALRCDPISGHVSLYWYRQALGQGPEFLTYFNYEAQQDKSGLPNDRFSAERPEGSISTLTIQRTEQRDSAMYRCASSSTGYEQYFGPGTRLTVT.

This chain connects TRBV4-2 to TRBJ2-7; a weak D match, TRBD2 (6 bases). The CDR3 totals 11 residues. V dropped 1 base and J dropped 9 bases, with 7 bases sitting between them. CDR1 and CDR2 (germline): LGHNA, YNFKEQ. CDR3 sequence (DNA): TGTGCCAGCAGCCAAGGGACTACGCAGTACTTC. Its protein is CASSQGTTQYF.

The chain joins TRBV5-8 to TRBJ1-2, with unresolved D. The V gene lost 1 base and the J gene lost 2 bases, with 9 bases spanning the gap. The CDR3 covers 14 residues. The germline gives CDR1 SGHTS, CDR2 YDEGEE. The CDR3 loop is CASSLSGENYGYTF. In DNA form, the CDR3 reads TGTGCCAGCAGCTTGAGCGGGGAAAACTATGGCTACACCTTC.

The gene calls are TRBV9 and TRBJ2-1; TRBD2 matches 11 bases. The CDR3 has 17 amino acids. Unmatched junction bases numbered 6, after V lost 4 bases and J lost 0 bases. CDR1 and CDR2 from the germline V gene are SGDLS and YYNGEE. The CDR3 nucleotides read TGTGCCAGCAGCCCATCTAGCGGGAGGACCTCCTACAATGAGCAGTTCTTC. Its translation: CASSPSSGRTSYNEQFF. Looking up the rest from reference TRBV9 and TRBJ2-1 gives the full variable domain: DSGVTQTPKHLITATGQRVTLRCSPRSGDLSVYWYQQSLDQGLQFLIQYYNGEERAKGNILERFSAQQFPDLHSELNLSSLELGDSALYFCASSPSSGRTSYNEQFFGPGTRLTVL.